These T cell receptor beta chains were read from a single sample in a study of shared clonotypes between healthy human individuals. Sequencing was performed with immunoSEQ multiplex PCR; in TCRdb, only in-frame clones are kept and a portion is missing. The table includes about 2 million clones, about 95% detected once. Sequenced material: naive CD8+ T cells sorted from blood. Every receptor here comes from a man aged 18 to 29 in good health. Both conserved end residues are part of each CDR3. The order of the fields is D gene, V gene, J gene, clone size, CDR3 length, CDR3 protein, CDR3 DNA. A D gene is named only where the DNA matches it firmly. A row's size may be missing; if present it is once, few, many or a size class.

D gene: -
V gene: TRBV27
J gene: TRBJ2-1
clone size: -
CDR3 length: 13
CDR3 protein: CASQEDRTKEQFF
CDR3 DNA: TGTGCCAGTCAAGAGGATCGGACAAAGGAGCAGTTCTTC

D gene: -
V gene: TRBV4-1
J gene: TRBJ2-7
clone size: -
CDR3 length: 16
CDR3 protein: CASSQSPDSPSYEQYF
CDR3 DNA: TGCGCCAGCAGCCAAAGCCCGGACAGCCCTTCCTACGAGCAGTACTTC

D gene: -
V gene: TRBV7-9
J gene: TRBJ2-5
clone size: -
CDR3 length: 15
CDR3 protein: CASSPVRGDQETQYF
CDR3 DNA: TGTGCCAGCAGCCCCGTTCGGGGCGACCAAGAGACCCAGTACTTC

D gene: TRBD2
V gene: TRBV5-1
J gene: TRBJ2-1
clone size: -
CDR3 length: 16
CDR3 protein: CASSLPLASGYNEQFF
CDR3 DNA: TGCGCCAGCAGCTTGCCCTTAGCTAGCGGGTACAATGAGCAGTTCTTC

D gene: -
V gene: TRBV27
J gene: TRBJ1-5
clone size: -
CDR3 length: 14
CDR3 protein: CASSLSASFQPQHF
CDR3 DNA: TGTGCCAGCAGTTTAAGTGCCTCGTTCCAGCCCCAGCATTTT

D gene: TRBD1
V gene: TRBV19
J gene: TRBJ1-2
clone size: -
CDR3 length: 15
CDR3 protein: CASSLTGGAGYGYTF
CDR3 DNA: TGTGCCAGTAGTTTGACAGGGGGCGCAGGCTATGGCTACACCTTC

D gene: -
V gene: TRBV28
J gene: TRBJ1-4
clone size: once
CDR3 length: 16
CDR3 protein: CASSLLLGAENEKLFF
CDR3 DNA: TGTGCCAGCAGTTTATTGCTGGGGGCAGAAAATGAAAAACTGTTTTTT

D gene: -
V gene: TRBV4-1
J gene: TRBJ1-1
clone size: once
CDR3 length: 14
CDR3 protein: CASSQEGTYTEAFF
CDR3 DNA: TGCGCCAGCAGCCAAGAGGGCACCTACACTGAAGCTTTCTTT

D gene: -
V gene: TRBV7-8
J gene: TRBJ2-7
clone size: -
CDR3 length: 14
CDR3 protein: CASSLAGVDYEQYF
CDR3 DNA: TGTGCCAGCAGCTTAGCAGGGGTAGACTACGAGCAGTACTTC

D gene: TRBD1
V gene: TRBV29-1
J gene: TRBJ2-7
clone size: -
CDR3 length: 15
CDR3 protein: CSVELTRDRPNEQYF
CDR3 DNA: TGCAGCGTTGAATTAACCCGGGACAGGCCTAACGAGCAGTACTTC

D gene: -
V gene: TRBV10-1
J gene: TRBJ2-3
clone size: -
CDR3 length: 16
CDR3 protein: CASSERGAGSTDTQYF
CDR3 DNA: TGCGCCAGCAGCGAGAGGGGAGCGGGCAGCACAGATACGCAGTATTTT

D gene: -
V gene: TRBV28
J gene: TRBJ2-7
clone size: -
CDR3 length: 14
CDR3 protein: CASSLRGAIDEQYF
CDR3 DNA: TGTGCCAGCAGTTTACGGGGGGCGATCGACGAGCAGTACTTC

D gene: -
V gene: TRBV4-1
J gene: TRBJ2-5
clone size: -
CDR3 length: 16
CDR3 protein: CASSQEGEGVQETQYF
CDR3 DNA: TGCGCCAGCAGCCAAGAGGGGGAAGGGGTCCAAGAGACCCAGTACTTC

D gene: -
V gene: TRBV2
J gene: TRBJ1-2
clone size: -
CDR3 length: 14
CDR3 protein: CASSDVVIGIDYTF
CDR3 DNA: TGTGCCAGCAGTGATGTGGTTATAGGCATAGACTACACCTTC

D gene: TRBD2
V gene: TRBV30
J gene: TRBJ2-1
clone size: -
CDR3 length: 14
CDR3 protein: CAWEIAGGLGEQFF
CDR3 DNA: TGTGCCTGGGAAATAGCGGGAGGTTTAGGTGAGCAGTTCTTC

D gene: -
V gene: TRBV7-9
J gene: TRBJ2-5
clone size: -
CDR3 length: 13
CDR3 protein: CASSPRAGETQYF
CDR3 DNA: TGTGCCAGCAGCCCCCGGGCGGGGGAGACCCAGTACTTC

D gene: -
V gene: TRBV11-2
J gene: TRBJ1-3
clone size: -
CDR3 length: 16
CDR3 protein: CASSPDLPVPGNTIYF
CDR3 DNA: TGTGCCAGCAGCCCAGATCTTCCGGTCCCTGGAAACACCATATATTTT